The clone carrying this T cell receptor beta chain has at least ten counts. Sequencing used immunoSEQ multiplex PCR; TCRdb keeps in-frame clones, though not all of them. The repertoire holds fewer than 45,000 clones, with approximately 84% as singletons. The source of the sample is a study of OX40 agonist ivuxolimab in advanced cancers. The CDR3 consists of 16 residues. Germline CDR1 reads MDHEN; CDR2 reads SYDVKM. V was cut by 4 bases and J by 1 base, with 16 bases left in between. This material consisted of CD4+ or CD8+ T cells sorted from blood, taken in a trial of the OX40 agonist ivuxolimab. J is TRBJ1-1 and V is TRBV28; perhaps TRBD1 as D (5 bases). This receptor was identified in an adult with an advanced solid tumor such as melanoma, head and neck, liver or kidney cancer. The DNA of the CDR3 is TGTGCCAGCAGTTCTGCAGAGTCCGGGACGAACACTGAAGCTTTCTTT. Protein: CASSSAESGTNTEAFF.